This is a list of T cell receptor beta chains from one sample in a study of early T cells in non-severe SARS-CoV-2 infection. TCRdb re-called the 5' RACE reads through MiXCR, storing one row per CDR3 protein. The table has some 75,000 distinct CDR3 sequences, about an eighth seen once. Material: whole blood. The receptors come from an adult who was a healthcare worker with PCR-confirmed SARS-CoV-2 infection or an uninfected control (not recorded which). Both conserved end residues are part of each CDR3. A D gene is named only where the DNA matches it firmly. Where a row states a size, it is once, few, many or the class of an expanded clone; other rows omit it.

V gene: TRBV7-6
D gene: TRBD1
J gene: TRBJ2-7
clone size: -
CDR3 DNA: TGTGCCAGCAGCCCACCCCCCCGGGGACAGGGGGGCTACGAGCAGTACTTC
CDR3 protein: CASSPPPRGQGGYEQYF

V gene: TRBV6-5
D gene: -
J gene: TRBJ1-2
clone size: many
CDR3 DNA: TGTGCCAGCAGCCGAATCCAGGGTGGCGGCTACACCTTC
CDR3 protein: CASSRIQGGGYTF

V gene: TRBV18
D gene: TRBD1
J gene: TRBJ1-5
clone size: many
CDR3 DNA: TGTGCCAGCTCACCACCCTTACAGGGGCATAGCAATCAGCCCCAGCATTTT
CDR3 protein: CASSPPLQGHSNQPQHF

V gene: TRBV20-1
D gene: -
J gene: TRBJ2-4
clone size: -
CDR3 DNA: TGCAGTGCTATCCGCCAAGGGAACATTCAGTACTTC
CDR3 protein: CSAIRQGNIQYF

V gene: TRBV5-4
D gene: -
J gene: TRBJ1-1
clone size: -
CDR3 DNA: TGTGCCAGCAGCTTGGGCCCAGGCGGATTGGGCACTGAAGCTTTCTTT
CDR3 protein: CASSLGPGGLGTEAFF

V gene: TRBV18
D gene: -
J gene: TRBJ1-5
clone size: -
CDR3 DNA: TGTGCCAGCTCACTGTATAGCAATCAGCCCCAGCATTTT
CDR3 protein: CASSLYSNQPQHF

V gene: TRBV29-1
D gene: TRBD1
J gene: TRBJ2-1
clone size: many
CDR3 DNA: TGCAGCGTTGACCCGGGACAGTCCACCAATGAGCAGTTCTTC
CDR3 protein: CSVDPGQSTNEQFF

V gene: TRBV28
D gene: -
J gene: TRBJ1-1
clone size: -
CDR3 DNA: TGTGCCAGCAGCGAAGGGGCGATGAACACTGAAGCTTTCTTT
CDR3 protein: CASSEGAMNTEAFF

V gene: TRBV18
D gene: -
J gene: TRBJ2-5
clone size: -
CDR3 DNA: TGTGCCAGCTCACCACCGGGAGTCCTGAGGGAGACCCAGTACTTC
CDR3 protein: CASSPPGVLRETQYF

V gene: TRBV5-5
D gene: TRBD1
J gene: TRBJ1-6
clone size: few
CDR3 DNA: TGTGCCAGCAGCAGGGACAGGGTCCCCTATAATTCACCCCTCCACTTT
CDR3 protein: CASSRDRVPYNSPLHF

V gene: TRBV6-1
D gene: -
J gene: TRBJ2-4
clone size: -
CDR3 DNA: TGTGCCAGCAGTGAGCAACTAAGGCAAAACATTCAGTACTTC
CDR3 protein: CASSEQLRQNIQYF

V gene: TRBV12-3/TRBV12-4
D gene: TRBD1
J gene: TRBJ1-2
clone size: -
CDR3 DNA: TGTGCCAGCAGCCCTACGGGACAGCCCTATGGCTACACCTTC
CDR3 protein: CASSPTGQPYGYTF

V gene: TRBV5-4
D gene: TRBD1
J gene: TRBJ2-1
clone size: many
CDR3 DNA: TGTGCCAGCAGCCGGGGACAGGGGGATCCTATGGATGAGCAGTTCTTC
CDR3 protein: CASSRGQGDPMDEQFF

V gene: TRBV9
D gene: TRBD2
J gene: TRBJ2-3
clone size: -
CDR3 DNA: TGTGCCAGCAGCGTAGCGGCAGGGAGGGGAGATACGCAGTATTTT
CDR3 protein: CASSVAAGRGDTQYF

V gene: TRBV12-3/TRBV12-4
D gene: -
J gene: TRBJ2-1
clone size: many
CDR3 DNA: TGTGCCAGCAGTTTAGGAGTCATGACCCACTCCTACAATGAGCAGTTCTTC
CDR3 protein: CASSLGVMTHSYNEQFF

V gene: TRBV20-1
D gene: TRBD2
J gene: TRBJ2-3
clone size: many
CDR3 DNA: TGCAGTGCTAGAAGTGTGCGGGGGGGAAGCACAGATACGCAGTATTTT
CDR3 protein: CSARSVRGGSTDTQYF

V gene: TRBV11-2
D gene: -
J gene: TRBJ1-2
clone size: many
CDR3 DNA: TGTGCCAGCAGCTCCAGCGGGGCAGGGTCGCTCTATGGCTACACCTTC
CDR3 protein: CASSSSGAGSLYGYTF

V gene: TRBV6-6
D gene: -
J gene: TRBJ1-2
clone size: -
CDR3 DNA: TGTGCCAGCAAAACAGACCCTTATGGCTACACCTTC
CDR3 protein: CASKTDPYGYTF

V gene: TRBV20-1
D gene: -
J gene: TRBJ2-3
clone size: many
CDR3 DNA: TGCAGTGCTGGCCGGACAACAGATACGCAGTATTTT
CDR3 protein: CSAGRTTDTQYF

V gene: TRBV5-6
D gene: -
J gene: TRBJ1-6
clone size: few
CDR3 DNA: TGTGCCAGCAGCTTCATCAGGGTGTGGGGCGAATCACCCCTCCACTTT
CDR3 protein: CASSFIRVWGESPLHF

V gene: TRBV21-1
D gene: -
J gene: TRBJ2-1
clone size: few
CDR3 DNA: TGTGCCAGCAGCAAAGCGGCAAGGGATGAGCAGTTCTTC
CDR3 protein: CASSKAARDEQFF

V gene: TRBV6-2/TRBV6-3
D gene: -
J gene: TRBJ2-1
clone size: few
CDR3 DNA: TGTGCCAGCAGTACTCGGGGTCCCTACAATGAGCAGTTCTTC
CDR3 protein: CASSTRGPYNEQFF

V gene: TRBV7-2
D gene: -
J gene: TRBJ2-7
clone size: many
CDR3 DNA: TGTGCCAGCAGCTTAGCGGACGAATACGAGCAGTACTTC
CDR3 protein: CASSLADEYEQYF

V gene: TRBV11-1
D gene: -
J gene: TRBJ2-1
clone size: -
CDR3 DNA: TGTGCCAGCAGCTTATATACGGCTGGCCATACCAATGAGCAGTTCTTC
CDR3 protein: CASSLYTAGHTNEQFF

V gene: TRBV20-1
D gene: -
J gene: TRBJ2-2
clone size: few
CDR3 DNA: TGCAGTGCTCCTGGGGGGCGCACCGGGGAGCTGTTTTTT
CDR3 protein: CSAPGGRTGELFF

V gene: TRBV7-6
D gene: TRBD1
J gene: TRBJ1-5
clone size: many
CDR3 DNA: TGTGCCAGCAGCCAGTTAGCTGGGGACAGGGGGGGTCAGCCCCAGCATTTT
CDR3 protein: CASSQLAGDRGGQPQHF

V gene: TRBV14
D gene: -
J gene: TRBJ2-3
clone size: -
CDR3 DNA: TGTGCCAGCAGCCAGCGGGTCTATGGCACAGATACGCAGTATTTT
CDR3 protein: CASSQRVYGTDTQYF

V gene: TRBV5-5
D gene: -
J gene: TRBJ1-1
clone size: few
CDR3 DNA: TGTGCCAGCAGCTCTGGGCCGCTGAACACTGAAGCTTTCTTT
CDR3 protein: CASSSGPLNTEAFF

V gene: TRBV19
D gene: -
J gene: TRBJ1-2
clone size: many
CDR3 DNA: TGTGCCAGCAGAGGGGGGGGGCCCTATGGCTACACCTTC
CDR3 protein: CASRGGGPYGYTF

V gene: TRBV9
D gene: -
J gene: TRBJ2-7
clone size: -
CDR3 DNA: TGTGCCAGCAGCGTAGCCTGGGGCTACGAGCAGTACTTC
CDR3 protein: CASSVAWGYEQYF

V gene: TRBV30
D gene: -
J gene: TRBJ2-7
clone size: few
CDR3 DNA: TGTGCCTGGAGTGTTGAAACGGGTAAGAAGCAGTACTTC
CDR3 protein: CAWSVETGKKQYF

V gene: TRBV20-1
D gene: TRBD1
J gene: TRBJ1-2
clone size: few
CDR3 DNA: TGCAGTGCTAGAGATCCGACCGGGACAGGGAACTATGGCTACACCTTC
CDR3 protein: CSARDPTGTGNYGYTF

V gene: TRBV5-1
D gene: TRBD1
J gene: TRBJ1-4
clone size: few
CDR3 DNA: TGCGCCAGCAGCCGGACAGGGCCAGTGGACGAAAAACTGTTTTTT
CDR3 protein: CASSRTGPVDEKLFF

V gene: TRBV7-2
D gene: -
J gene: TRBJ2-3
clone size: few
CDR3 DNA: TGTGCCAGCAGCTTATACCCCGATACGCAGTATTTT
CDR3 protein: CASSLYPDTQYF

V gene: TRBV9
D gene: -
J gene: TRBJ1-1
clone size: -
CDR3 DNA: TGTGCCAGCAGCGAACAGATCACCACTGAAGCTTTCTTT
CDR3 protein: CASSEQITTEAFF

V gene: TRBV7-2
D gene: TRBD2
J gene: TRBJ2-3
clone size: many
CDR3 DNA: TGTGCCAGCAGCCGAGAGGAGCCAAAAGCGGGGGGCCCCTATTATACGCAGTATTTT
CDR3 protein: CASSREEPKAGGPYYTQYF

V gene: TRBV19
D gene: -
J gene: TRBJ2-6
clone size: -
CDR3 DNA: TGTGCCAGTAGTATGAGGGGGGCGCTTCCTACTGGGGCCAACGTCCTGACTTTC
CDR3 protein: CASSMRGALPTGANVLTF

V gene: TRBV7-8
D gene: TRBD2
J gene: TRBJ2-3
clone size: few
CDR3 DNA: TGTGCCAGCGGACTAGCGGGGGGGCCGGGCACAGATACGCAGTATTTT
CDR3 protein: CASGLAGGPGTDTQYF

V gene: TRBV11-2
D gene: -
J gene: TRBJ2-1
clone size: few
CDR3 DNA: TGTGCCAGCACCTCAGAAATCTACAATGAGCAGTTCTTC
CDR3 protein: CASTSEIYNEQFF

V gene: TRBV20-1
D gene: TRBD2
J gene: TRBJ2-5
clone size: few
CDR3 DNA: TGCAGTGCCCCCCCTAGCGGACAAGAGACCCAGTACTTC
CDR3 protein: CSAPPSGQETQYF

V gene: TRBV4-1
D gene: -
J gene: TRBJ1-1
clone size: many
CDR3 DNA: TGCGCAACAGGAGGTGGGCTCCTGAACACTGAAGCTTTCTTT
CDR3 protein: CATGGGLLNTEAFF

V gene: TRBV28
D gene: -
J gene: TRBJ1-5
clone size: -
CDR3 DNA: TGTGCCAGCCGGGGGCAGGTCAATCAGCCCCAGCATTTT
CDR3 protein: CASRGQVNQPQHF

V gene: TRBV7-9
D gene: -
J gene: TRBJ2-1
clone size: many
CDR3 DNA: TGTGCCAGCAGCACCGCAGGGTATGAGCAGTTCTTC
CDR3 protein: CASSTAGYEQFF

V gene: TRBV4-2
D gene: TRBD1
J gene: TRBJ1-2
clone size: few
CDR3 DNA: TGTGCCAGCAGCCAAGACGTTCAGGGGGCAAGTGGCTACACCTTC
CDR3 protein: CASSQDVQGASGYTF

V gene: TRBV9
D gene: -
J gene: TRBJ1-2
clone size: many
CDR3 DNA: TGTGCCAGCAGCGTAGAGGGATCCACCTTC
CDR3 protein: CASSVEGSTF

V gene: TRBV6-1
D gene: -
J gene: TRBJ1-1
clone size: -
CDR3 DNA: TGTGCCATTCGCGAGAACACTGAAGCTTTCTTT
CDR3 protein: CAIRENTEAFF

V gene: TRBV11-2
D gene: TRBD2
J gene: TRBJ2-3
clone size: -
CDR3 DNA: TGTGTCAGCAGCGGAATCGCAAAAGGACTAGCGGGGTTGAGGAGGACAGATACGCAGTATTTT
CDR3 protein: CVSSGIAKGLAGLRRTDTQYF

V gene: TRBV6-5
D gene: -
J gene: TRBJ1-5
clone size: -
CDR3 DNA: TGTGCCAGCAGTTACTCGTCCGATGTCGGCAATCAGCCCCAGCATTTT
CDR3 protein: CASSYSSDVGNQPQHF

V gene: TRBV19
D gene: -
J gene: TRBJ1-5
clone size: -
CDR3 DNA: TGTGCCAGCTCTGGAGGCGGGGTCTATAGCAATCAGCCCCAGCATTTT
CDR3 protein: CASSGGGVYSNQPQHF